The 32 T cell receptor beta chains in this list originate from one sample, sequenced in a study of Ad26.COV2.S vaccination and SARS-CoV-2 variants. Only in-frame clones appear in the TCRdb table, and some are missing; sequencing was by immunoSEQ multiplex PCR. The data contain 180,000 or so clones, around nine tenths of them singletons. Source: peripheral blood, taken after recovery from COVID-19. Receptors originate from a human donor who had recovered from COVID-19.

The chain has TRBV7-9 and TRBJ2-7, with 9 positions matching TRBD2. The CDR3 runs 18 residues. With V trimmed by 5 bases and J by 1 base, 15 bases remained unmatched. CDR1 and CDR2 from the germline V gene are SEHNR and FQNEAQ (reference sequence). Written as DNA, the CDR3 is TGTGCCAGCAGCCCTTTGGGGGGAGCGGGGGGTTCATCCTACGAGCAGTACTTC. Translation: CASSPLGGAGGSSYEQYF.

V is TRBV7-9 and J is TRBJ1-2; TRBD1 aligns across 9 bases. After removal of 3 bases from V and 6 bases from J, the junction contained 5 bases not matched to a gene. The CDR3 totals 14 residues. CDR1 SEHNR and CDR2 FQNEAQ come from the germline V gene (reference sequence). CDR3 in DNA: TGTGCCAGCAGCTTTTTAGACAGGGGGGATGGCTACACCTTC. It yields the protein CASSFLDRGDGYTF.

The chain has TRBV11-2 and TRBJ1-1; D is undetermined. This CDR3 has 14 amino acids. Trimming pared 5 bases from V and 4 bases from J, leaving 14 bases between. The germline V gene has CDR1 SGHAT and CDR2 FQNNGV. Here the CDR3 DNA reads TGTGCCAGCAGCCCCTTTCTGACGGGCACTGAAGCTTTCTTT. Protein sequence: CASSPFLTGTEAFF.

This sequence joins TRBV5-1 and TRBJ1-1; D unresolved. V dropped 0 bases and J dropped 3 bases, with 0 bases sitting between them. The CDR3 is 11 amino acids. Germline CDR1 is SGHRS and CDR2 is YFSETQ. This CDR3 is CASSLDTEAFF. DNA for the CDR3: TGCGCCAGCAGCTTGGACACTGAAGCTTTCTTT.

The chain recombines TRBV29-1 with TRBJ1-2; D perhaps matches TRBD1 (5 bases). V lost 8 bases and J 4 bases, leaving 20 bases between the germline ends. Germline values: CDR1 SQVTM, CDR2 ANQGSEA. The CDR3 has 14 amino acids. Here the CDR3 DNA reads TGCAGCACGCTTATCGGGACGGCGACCTATGGCTACACCTTC. Its protein is CSTLIGTATYGYTF.

The chain couples TRBV25-1 to TRBJ1-1; D remains unclear. From germline, CDR1 is MGHDK and CDR2 SYGVNS. The CDR3 runs to 12 residues. V dropped 3 bases and J dropped 3 bases, with 5 bases sitting between them. In DNA, the CDR3 is TGTGCCAGCAGTGATCCTGACACTGAAGCTTTCTTT. Its translation: CASSDPDTEAFF.

The V gene is TRBV28, the J gene TRBJ1-4; D is possibly TRBD1 (6 bases). The germline V and J ends were trimmed by 5 bases and 3 bases, with 13 bases remaining between them. The CDR3 spans 15 residues. In germline, CDR1 is MDHEN, CDR2 SYDVKM. The CDR3 DNA follows: TGTGCCAGCAGTACTAACAGGGAAGCTAATGAAAAACTGTTTTTT. Amino acids: CASSTNREANEKLFF.

The V and J genes are TRBV28 and TRBJ2-3; TRBD1 aligns across 7 bases. The CDR3 runs to 14 residues. Germline trimming cut 2 bases from V and 8 bases from J; bases unmatched to any gene: 7. Germline values: CDR1 MDHEN, CDR2 SYDVKM. This CDR3 is CASSLDQGVGTQYF. In DNA, the CDR3 is TGTGCCAGCAGTTTAGATCAGGGGGTGGGTACGCAGTATTTT.

Only one count was recorded for this clone. V is TRBV28 and J is TRBJ1-1, with D perhaps TRBD1 (5 bases). Deletions cut 2 bases from V and 0 bases from J, with 13 bases between. The CDR3 consists of 16 residues. Germline assignment: CDR1 MDHEN and CDR2 SYDVKM. The DNA for the CDR3 is TGTGCCAGCAGTTTACCCCAGACAGTGATGAACACTGAAGCTTTCTTT. Residues: CASSLPQTVMNTEAFF. Using reference TRBV28 and TRBJ1-1 for the parts outside the CDR3, the full variable domain is DVKVTQSSRYLVKRTGEKVFLECVQDMDHENMFWYRQDPGLGLRLIYFSYDVKMKEKGDIPEGYSVSREKKERFSLILESASTNQTSMYLCASSLPQTVMNTEAFFGQGTRLTVV.

This clone has just a few counts. This chain uses TRBV6-5 with TRBJ1-1, with D possibly being TRBD1 (5 bases). Germline CDR1 MNHEY, CDR2 SVGAGI. This CDR3 contains 15 residues. V was shortened by 0 bases and J by 3 bases, with 11 bases between the two germline ends. CDR3 in DNA: TGTGCCAGCAGTTACTCGGGGCTGGGAGACACTGAAGCTTTCTTT. It encodes CASSYSGLGDTEAFF.

The chain is built from TRBV19 and TRBJ2-5; 12 bases fit TRBD2. This CDR3 has 14 amino acids. Trimming removed 6 bases from V and 4 bases from J; junction bases left unmatched: 3. The germline V gene encodes CDR1 LNHDA and CDR2 SQIVND (reference sequence). The CDR3 is CASSPTSGRETQYF. CDR3 DNA: TGTGCCAGTAGCCCGACTAGCGGGAGAGAGACCCAGTACTTC.

The chain uses TRBV11-2 and TRBJ2-3; TRBD1 matches at 11 bases. The CDR3 loop spans 15 amino acids. Germline loops: CDR1 SGHAT, CDR2 FQNNGV. V shed 5 bases, J shed 5 bases, and the junction held 6 bases outside the gene matches. The CDR3 loop is CASSLGQGAGDTQYF. The CDR3 bases are TGTGCCAGCAGCCTCGGACAGGGGGCCGGAGATACGCAGTATTTT.

J is TRBJ2-7 and V is TRBV18, with TRBD1 identical over 8 bases. Germline assignment: CDR1 KGHSH and CDR2 LQKENI. This CDR3 has 14 amino acids. V gave up 6 bases and J gave up 3 bases; unmatched junction bases: 7. The CDR3: CASSLDRGLYEQYF. In DNA, the CDR3 is TGTGCCAGCTCTCTCGACAGGGGCCTCTACGAGCAGTACTTC.

The CDR3 is CASSFSQRGEKLFF. CDR3 nucleotide sequence: TGTGCCAGCAGCTTTTCGCAGAGGGGGGAAAAACTGTTTTTT. This chain joins TRBV7-9 and TRBJ1-4; TRBD1 is a possible D gene (6 bases). The germline V gene has CDR1 SEHNR and CDR2 FQNEAQ (reference sequence). The CDR3 consists of 14 residues. Trimming left V 3 bases short and J 8 bases short, with 13 bases between.

This clone was seen only once. The CDR3 loop is CASSMETSGRAEPYEQYF. The CDR3 DNA sequence: TGTGCCAGTAGTATGGAGACTAGCGGGAGGGCAGAGCCCTACGAGCAGTACTTC. This chain uses TRBV19 with TRBJ2-7, with TRBD2 identical over 14 bases. Germline loops: CDR1 LNHDA, CDR2 SQIVND (reference sequence). Trimming cost V 3 bases and J 2 bases; bases outside gene matches: 9. The CDR3 totals 18 residues.

This clone was observed a handful of times. The chain combines TRBV6-5 with TRBJ2-7; possibly TRBD1 for D (5 bases). Germline assignment: CDR1 MNHEY and CDR2 SVGAGI. The germline V and J ends were trimmed by 9 bases and 0 bases, with 9 bases remaining between them. This CDR3 is built from 12 residues. CDR3 sequence: CASRTSSYEQYF. DNA for the CDR3: TGTGCCAGTCGGACAAGCTCCTACGAGCAGTACTTC.

The V gene is TRBV6-4, the J gene TRBJ2-7; D unresolved. The CDR3 totals 13 residues. In germline, CDR1 is MRHNA, CDR2 SNTAGT. V lost 2 bases to trimming and J lost 3 bases, with 8 bases between them. The CDR3 loop is CASSDGWNYEQYF. CDR3 DNA: TGTGCCAGCAGTGACGGGTGGAACTACGAGCAGTACTTC.

This clone was seen only once. This chain uses TRBV7-9 with TRBJ2-3; no clear D gene. The CDR3 loop spans 13 amino acids. In germline, CDR1 is SEHNR, CDR2 FQNEAQ (reference sequence). Trimming shortened V by 5 bases and J by 5 bases, and 11 bases separated the two germline ends. DNA of the CDR3: TGTGCCAGCAGCCCCGCTGATGGAGATACGCAGTATTTT. This encodes CASSPADGDTQYF.

V is TRBV5-1 and J is TRBJ1-2, with D unresolved. Germline-derived CDR1 and CDR2 are SGHRS and YFSETQ. V shed 0 bases and J shed 8 bases, with 14 bases lying between them. The CDR3 is 14 amino acids. The CDR3 DNA reads as TGCGCCAGCAGCTTGGGGACCTCCGGTGGGGGCTACACCTTC. Translated, it gives CASSLGTSGGGYTF.

The gene calls are TRBV2 and TRBJ2-7; TRBD2 is a possible D gene (5 bases). CDR1 is SNHLY and CDR2 is FYNNEI in the germline V gene. V gave up 7 bases and J gave up 3 bases, with 16 bases separating them. The CDR3 is 14 residues long. The CDR3 spells CASTGVRSGYEQYF. In nucleotides, the CDR3 is TGTGCCAGCACCGGGGTGAGGTCGGGCTACGAGCAGTACTTC.

The V and J genes are TRBV2 and TRBJ2-2, with 11 bases aligning to TRBD2. The trim removed 3 bases at V and 4 bases at J, leaving 7 bases unmatched. This CDR3 spans 17 amino acids. CDR1 and CDR2 from the germline V gene are SNHLY and FYNNEI. The CDR3 nucleotides read TGTGCCAGCAGTGACCCGGCACTAGCGGGGGTCACCGGGGAGCTGTTTTTT. Its protein is CASSDPALAGVTGELFF. The entire variable domain, with the rest obtained from reference TRBV2 and TRBJ2-2, is as follows: EPEVTQTPSHQVTQMGQEVILRCVPISNHLYFYWYRQILGQKVEFLVSFYNNEISEKSEIFDDQFSVERPDGSNFTLKIRSTKLEDSAMYFCASSDPALAGVTGELFFGEGSRLTVL.

V gene TRBV10-3 combines with J gene TRBJ1-1; D uncertain. With 3 bases removed from V and 1 base from J, the gap between germline ends came to 9 bases. The CDR3 is made up of 14 amino acids. CDR1 ENHRY and CDR2 SYGVKD come from the germline V gene. This chain's CDR3 is CAISDQTQNTEAFF. The CDR3 nucleotides are TGTGCCATCAGTGACCAGACTCAGAACACTGAAGCTTTCTTT.

The chain has TRBV12-3 or TRBV12-4 and TRBJ1-1, with D perhaps TRBD1 (5 bases). This CDR3 region has 12 residues. V dropped 7 bases and J dropped 6 bases, with 12 bases sitting between them. CDR3: CASNSLGAEAFF. The CDR3 DNA follows: TGTGCCAGCAATTCTCTAGGGGCTGAAGCTTTCTTT.

The chain has TRBV6-5 and TRBJ2-7; 11 bases are shared with TRBD2. This CDR3 comprises 14 residues. Germline CDR1 reads MNHEY; CDR2 reads SVGAGI. V shed 7 bases, J shed 5 bases, and the junction held 7 bases outside the gene matches. The CDR3 reads CASNRASGRNEQYF. DNA of the CDR3: TGTGCCAGCAATAGGGCTAGCGGGAGGAACGAGCAGTACTTC.

The rearrangement links TRBV7-9 to TRBJ1-1; D unresolved. Germline V gene data show CDR1 as SEHNR and CDR2 as FQNEAQ (reference sequence). Trimming stripped 4 bases from V and 3 bases from J, with 3 bases between. The CDR3 spans 11 residues. CDR3 protein: CASSSYTEAFF. DNA of the CDR3: TGTGCCAGCAGCTCCTACACTGAAGCTTTCTTT.

V gene TRBV5-6 combines with J gene TRBJ2-7; D unresolved. The CDR3 covers 12 residues. The V and J ends lost 0 bases and 6 bases respectively, with 7 bases between them. Germline loops: CDR1 SGHDT, CDR2 YYEEEE. Written as DNA, the CDR3 is TGTGCCAGCAGCTTGGGGGCGGTCGAGCAGTACTTC. It yields the protein CASSLGAVEQYF.

This rearrangement joins TRBV5-6 to TRBJ2-5; D call uncertain. Per the germline V gene, CDR1 is SGHDT and CDR2 is YYEEEE. The CDR3 runs 14 residues. Trimming removed 4 bases at V and 7 bases at J, with 17 bases between. For the CDR3, the DNA is TGTGCCAGCAGCATCAGCCTCGACCCAGGGACCCAGTACTTC. This codes for CASSISLDPGTQYF.

The V and J genes are TRBV15 and TRBJ2-5, with D hard to call. The V and J ends lost 0 bases and 5 bases respectively, with 7 bases between them. The germline CDR1 and CDR2 sequences are LNHNV and YYDKDF (reference sequence). The CDR3 is 13 residues long. In nucleotides, the CDR3 is TGTGCCACCAGCAGAGATTGGGGTGAGACCCAGTACTTC. Translating gives CATSRDWGETQYF.

The chain is built from TRBV9 and TRBJ2-1; 8 positions match TRBD2. The CDR3 runs 15 residues. V dropped 0 bases and J dropped 6; count of bases not matched to a gene: 5. The germline V gene encodes CDR1 SGDLS and CDR2 YYNGEE. Written as DNA, the CDR3 is TGTGCCAGCAGCGTAGCCGCCGGGGGGGCCAATGAGCAGTTCTTC. Its protein is CASSVAAGGANEQFF.

The rearrangement uses TRBV18 and TRBJ1-3, with D unresolved. There are 16 residues in the CDR3. Trimming cost V 1 base and J 0 bases, with 10 bases left between them. From germline, CDR1 is KGHSH and CDR2 LQKENI. The DNA of the CDR3 is TGTGCCAGCTCACCACGCTCCACAGCCTCTGGAAACACCATATATTTT. It specifies CASSPRSTASGNTIYF. Together with reference TRBV18 and TRBJ1-3, the CDR3 gives the full variable domain: NAGVMQNPRHLVRRRGQEARLRCSPMKGHSHVYWYRQLPEEGLKFMVYLQKENIIDESGMPKERFSAEFPKEGPSILRIQQVVRGDSAAYFCASSPRSTASGNTIYFGEGSWLTVV.

The genes are TRBV7-8 and TRBJ2-1, with TRBD2 matching over 8 bases. The CDR3 totals 16 residues. CDR1 and CDR2 from the germline V gene are SGHVS and FQNEAQ. V was clipped by 1 base and J by 7 bases; unmatched bases: 9. The CDR3 bases are TGTGCCAGCAGCTTAGGGACTAGCACTAGGGGAAATGAGCAGTTCTTC. This sequence encodes CASSLGTSTRGNEQFF.

The V gene is TRBV19, the J gene TRBJ2-5; 11 bases are a match to TRBD2. In germline, CDR1 is LNHDA, CDR2 SQIVND (reference sequence). V shed 4 bases and J 4 bases; nucleotides not matched to a gene: 8. CDR3 length: 16 amino acids. CDR3 protein: CASSTVTSGIGETQYF. The CDR3 DNA sequence: TGTGCCAGTAGTACGGTGACTAGCGGGATCGGAGAGACCCAGTACTTC.